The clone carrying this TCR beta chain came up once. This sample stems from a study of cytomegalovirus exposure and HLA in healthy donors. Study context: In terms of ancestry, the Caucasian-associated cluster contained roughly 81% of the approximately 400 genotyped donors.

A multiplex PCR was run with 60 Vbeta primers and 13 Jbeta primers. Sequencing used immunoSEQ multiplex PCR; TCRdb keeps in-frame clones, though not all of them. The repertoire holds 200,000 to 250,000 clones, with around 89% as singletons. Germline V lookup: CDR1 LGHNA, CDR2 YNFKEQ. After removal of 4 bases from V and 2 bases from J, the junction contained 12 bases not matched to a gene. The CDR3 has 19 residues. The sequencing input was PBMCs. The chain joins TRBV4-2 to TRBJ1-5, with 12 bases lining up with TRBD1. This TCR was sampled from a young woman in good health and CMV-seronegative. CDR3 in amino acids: CASSRRPGQGAGGNQPQHF. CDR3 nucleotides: TGTGCCAGCAGCCGCCGCCCGGGACAGGGGGCCGGGGGCAATCAGCCCCAGCATTTT.